The entry that follows covers one T cell receptor (beta chain) sequence. This sample is drawn from a study of blood T cell repertoires in COVID-19. On the study more broadly: Sample material is recorded as cDNA or gDNA derived from T cells, B-cell-depleted T cells, or PBMCs.

The assay was immunoSEQ multiplex PCR, and TCRdb's table has in-frame clones only and misses some. The data show fewer than 250,000 clones, around 86% seen once. V shed 3 bases, J shed 5 bases, and the junction held 8 bases outside the gene matches. Germline V lookup: CDR1 SGHNT, CDR2 YYREEE (reference sequence). There are 15 residues in the CDR3. This clonotype was obtained from a woman in her forties or fifties who had recovered from COVID-19. The sequencing input was PBMCs or T cells enriched from blood (not recorded which). The V gene is TRBV5-4, the J gene TRBJ2-1; the match to TRBD1 covers 7 bases. For the CDR3, the DNA is TGTGCCAGCAGCTCGTATAGGGACAGCCACAATGAGCAGTTCTTC. It codes for CASSSYRDSHNEQFF.